These T cell receptor beta chains were read from a single sample in a study of cytomegalovirus exposure and HLA in healthy donors. Assay used: immunoSEQ multiplex PCR; TCRdb lists only in-frame clones, some missing. Of about 50,000 clones listed, 93% are singletons. Material: PBMCs. These receptors originate from a woman aged 18 to 35 in good health and CMV-seropositive. Both conserved end residues are part of each CDR3. The D gene is left open where the match is weak. Some rows have no size entry. The others give once, few or many, or a class for an expanded clone.

TRBJ1-2 | NA | TRBV28 | NA | TGTGCCAGCAGTTTCGCCGCAGGGGCCCAATATGGCTACACCTTC | CASSFAAGAQYGYTF
TRBJ2-1 | NA | TRBV6-6 | NA | TGTGCCAGCAGTTACTCGGGAGGTGAGCAGTTCTTC | CASSYSGGEQFF
TRBJ1-4 | NA | TRBV7-9 | once | TGTGCCAGCAGATCAGATCCTGCTGAAAAACTGTTTTTT | CASRSDPAEKLFF
TRBJ2-1 | NA | TRBV5-5 | NA | TGTGCCAGCAGCTTGGCCCGGGGGGCAACATACAATGAGCAGTTCTTC | CASSLARGATYNEQFF
TRBJ2-7 | TRBD2 | TRBV10-1 | NA | TGCGCCAGCAGTTCCAAGACTAGCGGGGGAACCTACGAGCAGTACTTC | CASSSKTSGGTYEQYF
TRBJ2-7 | NA | TRBV7-9 | NA | TGTGCCAGCAGCCCCTCGAGGGACGAGCAGTACTTC | CASSPSRDEQYF
TRBJ1-5 | NA | TRBV28 | NA | TGTGCCAGCAGTTTATCAGGGGAGTGGGCTCAGCCCCAGCATTTT | CASSLSGEWAQPQHF
TRBJ2-7 | TRBD1 | TRBV7-2 | once | TGTGCCAGCAGCACGACAGGGAACTCCTACGAGCAGTACTTC | CASSTTGNSYEQYF
TRBJ1-2 | NA | TRBV14 | NA | TGTGCCAGCAGCCAAGACGGGGGGGGAGGCGACTATGGCTACACCTTC | CASSQDGGGGDYGYTF
TRBJ1-2 | NA | TRBV5-6 | NA | TGTGCCAGCAGCTTCGGTCAGGGTTACGGCTACACCTTC | CASSFGQGYGYTF
TRBJ1-5 | TRBD1 | TRBV28 | NA | TGTGCCAGCAGTTTGGCAGGGGGAGGTAATCAGCCCCAGCATTTT | CASSLAGGGNQPQHF
TRBJ2-7 | NA | TRBV10-3 | once | TGTGCCATCAGTACCGCGGGGGCCCCCTACGAGCAGTACTTC | CAISTAGAPYEQYF
TRBJ1-2 | NA | TRBV5-1 | NA | TGCGCCAGCAGCTTGGGGACGGGACAACTAATGGATGGCTACACCTTC | CASSLGTGQLMDGYTF
TRBJ1-2 | NA | TRBV29-1 | NA | TGCAGCGTTGCGGTAGAGCGCAACTATGGCTACACCTTC | CSVAVERNYGYTF
TRBJ1-4 | NA | TRBV7-2 | NA | TGTGCCAGCAGCCTTAGCGGTTTTAATGAAAAACTGTTTTTT | CASSLSGFNEKLFF
TRBJ1-3 | NA | TRBV7-9 | NA | TGTGCCAGCAGCCCAGGGAATTTTGGAAACACCATATATTTT | CASSPGNFGNTIYF
TRBJ1-2 | TRBD1 | TRBV9 | NA | TGTGCCAGCAGCGTGGGAACTGACAGGGCCAATGGCTACACCTTC | CASSVGTDRANGYTF
TRBJ2-1 | TRBD2 | TRBV7-6 | NA | TGTGCCAGCAGCGGGACTAGCGGATACAATGAGCAGTTCTTC | CASSGTSGYNEQFF
TRBJ2-3 | NA | TRBV5-6 | NA | TGTGCCAGCAGCCTGGACCGGGATACGCAGTATTTT | CASSLDRDTQYF
TRBJ2-4 | NA | TRBV9 | NA | TGTGCCAGCAGCGTCGGAACAGGACCTTCGGGGGACATTCAGTACTTC | CASSVGTGPSGDIQYF
TRBJ1-2 | TRBD1 | TRBV19 | NA | TGTGCCAGTAGTCCCCAAGGGACAGGTTATGGCTACACCTTC | CASSPQGTGYGYTF
TRBJ1-4 | NA | TRBV6-6 | NA | TGTGCCAGCAGCCAGATCGCAACTAATGAAAAACTGTTTTTT | CASSQIATNEKLFF
TRBJ2-1 | NA | TRBV5-1 | NA | TGCGCCAGCAGCTTGGGCCCTAAGCAGTTCTTC | CASSLGPKQFF
TRBJ2-1 | TRBD1 | TRBV4-1 | NA | TGCGCCAGCAGCCAAGAGAATCGGGCCAGGGGGAGCTTTTACAATGAGCAGTTCTTC | CASSQENRARGSFYNEQFF
TRBJ2-7 | TRBD2 | TRBV30 | NA | TGTGCCTGGAATCTAGCGGGGTGGGAGCAGTACTTC | CAWNLAGWEQYF
TRBJ1-5 | NA | TRBV25-1 | NA | TGTGCCAGCAGCGAATCCCTCTTAAGCCAGCCCCAGCATTTT | CASSESLLSQPQHF
TRBJ1-2 | NA | TRBV30 | NA | TGTGCCTGGAGTGTGGTCTTGCAAGGGGCTGGCTACACCTTC | CAWSVVLQGAGYTF